The entry that follows covers one T cell receptor beta chain sequence. In this sample, this clone turned up a few times. There is no known antigen for this receptor. No clone much larger than this one lies a single base away; base qualities are absent. The germline V gene sets CDR1 to MNHEY and CDR2 to SVGAGI. The CDR3 contains 12 residues, cysteine and phenylalanine counted. Just the 36-base CDR3 DNA is kept, in frame starting at base 1. Compared with germline, V lacks 7 bases and J lacks 5 bases; bases without a gene match: 5. According to the study, the label for this sample's time point signals: week 3, after first cycle of checkpoint inhibitor. Blood samples were collected before treatment (T0) and at week 3 (W3), after the first cycle of checkpoint blockade. Except for two patients with rapid clinical progression, response was assessed 12 weeks after the first infusion by RECIST 1.1; disease control meant complete response, partial response or stable disease. Patients were excluded for prior systemic cancer treatment, concomitant immunosuppressant therapy or synchronous other active malignancies. Sorted CD8+ memory and naive T cell subsets were sequenced at T0 and W3 from six patients, three progressing and three with disease control. PBMC were isolated from blood with Lymphoprep and SepMate tubes, followed by red cell lysis. QIAamp DNA Blood Mini kits were used to extract DNA from both PBMC and sorted T cell subsets. CD8+ T cell subsets were sorted live on a FACSAria III cytometer and then frozen prior to DNA extraction. For flow cytometry, fresh PBMC were kept at 4 degrees C in PBS with 2% fetal bovine serum and analyzed within 25 hours.

The sample is drawn from a study of blood T cell dynamics during melanoma immunotherapy (dated by TCRdb to the early 2020s). The study in broad terms: The patients had metastatic melanoma and were given first-line pembrolizumab or nivolumab plus ipilimumab as standard of care in the United Kingdom. Peripheral T cell receptor repertoires of metastatic melanoma patients were profiled before and after one cycle of checkpoint inhibitor therapy to find early correlates of response. The training cohort consisted of consecutive patients, while an additional independent group of patients from the same centre was pooled to form an external validation set. On the study overall, not on this receptor specifically: The study was unable to establish whether the T cell clones driving the repertoire changes were melanoma-specific or instead reflected general immune activation. Among sorted CD8+ subsets, TIE cells showed the highest similarity to cfDNA CDR3 sequences and the highest clonality, suggesting active turnover with convergence on dominant clones. The relatively small sample size was acknowledged as potentially limiting generalization of the results.

All DNA extracted from each sorted CD8+ T cell subset was loaded into the assay. Following the manufacturer instructions, the immunoSEQ TCRb Assay kit was used to amplify TCR beta CDR3 sequences from genomic DNA. The KAPA Library Quantification Kit for Illumina platforms was used to quantify the pooled libraries by qPCR. Sequencing of the pooled libraries was done on an Illumina NextSeq 500, with clustering at roughly 0.6-1.1 pM. The authors' analysis ran thus. TCR data were analyzed using immunoSEQ ANALYZER and the R LymphoSeq package. A rearrangement efficiency score was calculated as productive divided by the sum of productive and non-productive CDR3 sequences. Clonality was assessed using the Gini coefficient and diversity using the Renyi index at alpha=1, with pairwise comparisons between timepoints within each patient. In LymphoSeq, clonal relatedness was computed with an edit distance of 3 and repertoire similarity was computed with the Bhattacharyya coefficient. Linear discriminant analysis on week-3 changes in clonality and diversity was built with the R MASS and caret packages to classify response. TCRdb re-hosts the immuneACCESS table, in-frame sequences only. Its copies lack some clones; in the studies checked, an unresolved V gene accounts for under half of them, and the cause for the rest is not known. The V and J calls and clone size are taken from that table; D and trimming were inferred from the DNA. The sample profile shows 870 or so clones; roughly 71% of them were found once. The top ten clones comprise over 15% of the sample.

This specimen consisted of central memory CD8+ T cells from blood, obtained from a patient treated with checkpoint blockade. In this chain, TRBV6-5 is recombined with TRBJ2-7, and TRBD2 aligns with 7 junction nucleotides. The sequence came from a human donor with melanoma. The CDR3 here reads CASTAAGDEQYF. The DNA sequence is given as TGTGCCAGCACCGCGGCGGGAGACGAGCAGTACTTC.